Listed below are T cell receptor beta chains from one sample, sequenced in a study of control samples from healthy donors and cancer patients. Assay: immunoSEQ multiplex PCR; the TCRdb copy retains only in-frame clones and omits some. Of about 95,000 clones detected, 70% to 90% appear once; the ten largest clones hold 19%. The source material was blood. All receptors derive from a man younger than 45 in good health. Both conserved end residues are part of each CDR3. The D gene is left open where the match is weak. The size entry is marked missing in some rows and otherwise reads once, few, many or a size class.

D gene	J gene	CDR3 length	V gene	clone size	CDR3 DNA	CDR3 protein
TRBD1	TRBJ1-1	15	TRBV6-5	.	TGTGCCAGCAGGGGGGAGACAGGGTTATGGACTGAAGCTTTCTTT	CASRGETGLWTEAFF
TRBD1	TRBJ1-3	14	TRBV10-3	.	TGTGCCATCAGAGACAGGGGCTCTGGAAACACCATATATTTT	CAIRDRGSGNTIYF
TRBD1	TRBJ1-4	15	TRBV6-2/TRBV6-3	.	TGTGCCAGCAGACCTCCGGACAGGGGAGGTGAAAAACTGTTTTTT	CASRPPDRGGEKLFF
.	TRBJ2-1	14	TRBV19	.	TGTGCCAGTAGTATGGGCCGAACCTACAATGAGCAGTTCTTC	CASSMGRTYNEQFF
.	TRBJ2-1	17	TRBV19	.	TGTGCCAGTAGTATCACGGCGGGCCGAAGCTCCTACAATGAGCAGTTCTTC	CASSITAGRSSYNEQFF
TRBD2	TRBJ2-3	15	TRBV2	few	TGTGCCAGCACTGCCTGGGGAGGGGTGGGGGATACGCAGTATTTT	CASTAWGGVGDTQYF
.	TRBJ1-2	17	TRBV2	.	TGTGCCAGCAGTGACGTCTCACTGGGGCAGGGAGGGCTAGGCTACACCTTC	CASSDVSLGQGGLGYTF
.	TRBJ2-5	19	TRBV15	.	TGTGCCACCAGCAGAGAAACCAGGCGTGGGCTCGAGAAACAAGAGACCCAGTACTTC	CATSRETRRGLEKQETQYF
TRBD1	TRBJ1-6	13	TRBV30	.	TGTGCCTGGAGTCAGGGGGGGAATTCACCCCTCCACTTT	CAWSQGGNSPLHF
.	TRBJ1-6	16	TRBV11-1	.	TGTGCCAGCAGCTTAGGTGTGACAGGACTAAATTCACCCCTCCACTTT	CASSLGVTGLNSPLHF
TRBD1	TRBJ2-1	15	TRBV10-1	.	TGCGCCAGCAGCATGGACAGGGGACCCTACAATGAGCAGTTCTTC	CASSMDRGPYNEQFF
.	TRBJ2-1	13	TRBV6-4	.	TGTGCCAGCAGTGACTCGGAGAGGGATGAGCAGTTCTTC	CASSDSERDEQFF
TRBD2	TRBJ2-2	15	TRBV5-1	.	TGCGCCAGCAGCCGGGGGGGCTCCCACACCGGGGAGCTGTTTTTT	CASSRGGSHTGELFF
TRBD2	TRBJ2-1	19	TRBV7-3	.	TGTGCCAGCAGCTTAAGGGGGACTAGCGGGCGCAGCTCCTACAATGAGCAGTTCTTC	CASSLRGTSGRSSYNEQFF
.	TRBJ2-3	13	TRBV19	.	TGTGCCAGTAGTATAGGGCGCACAGATACGCAGTATTTT	CASSIGRTDTQYF
TRBD1	TRBJ1-2	14	TRBV5-1	.	TGCGCCAGCAGACCCGGGACAGGGGGTAATGGCTACACCTTC	CASRPGTGGNGYTF
TRBD2	TRBJ2-3	17	TRBV5-8	.	TGTGCCAGCAGCTTGGTCCGGGGGGTTCTGCACCCAGATACGCAGTATTTT	CASSLVRGVLHPDTQYF
.	TRBJ2-5	14	TRBV2	.	TGTGCCAGCAGTGCCCAACAGGGATGGGAGACCCAGTACTTC	CASSAQQGWETQYF
TRBD1	TRBJ1-1	15	TRBV5-1	.	TGCGCCAGCAGCCCCAGGGGGGGAGGGGGCACTGAAGCTTTCTTT	CASSPRGGGGTEAFF
.	TRBJ2-6	15	TRBV6-4	.	TGTGCCAGCAATGACCCGAGCTCTGGGGCCAACGTCCTGACTTTC	CASNDPSSGANVLTF
TRBD2	TRBJ2-2	16	TRBV19	.	TGTGCCAGTAGTATGATCGGGACTAGTGGGCCCGGGGAGCTGTTTTTT	CASSMIGTSGPGELFF
.	TRBJ1-1	14	TRBV24-1	.	TGTGCCACCAGTGATTTGCTAAGGAACACTGAAGCTTTCTTT	CATSDLLRNTEAFF